This is a list of T cell receptor beta chains from one sample in a study of cytomegalovirus exposure and HLA in healthy donors. Sequenced by immunoSEQ multiplex PCR; TCRdb stores in-frame clones only, minus some. The sample holds about 80,000 clones, roughly 85% seen once. Input material: PBMCs. The source of these receptors is a man aged 25-45 years in good health and CMV-seronegative. CDR3s include the opening cysteine and the closing phenylalanine or tryptophan. The D gene is left open where the match is weak. Clone size is shown for a subset of rows, as once, few, many or a class of expanded clone.

D gene	V gene	J gene	clone size	CDR3 protein	CDR3 DNA
TRBD1	TRBV5-1	TRBJ2-7	once	CASSSLDRGIYEQYF	TGCGCCAGCAGCTCCCTGGACAGGGGGATCTACGAGCAGTACTTC
-	TRBV19	TRBJ1-1	-	CASSWDTNTEAFF	TGTGCCAGTAGTTGGGACACGAACACTGAAGCTTTCTTT
-	TRBV7-6	TRBJ2-1	once	CASSKGGSYNEQFF	TGTGCCAGCAGCAAAGGAGGCTCCTACAATGAGCAGTTCTTC
TRBD1	TRBV11-3	TRBJ1-1	once	CASSLGQGANTEAFF	TGTGCCAGCAGCTTAGGACAGGGGGCGAACACTGAAGCTTTCTTT
TRBD1	TRBV28	TRBJ1-2	once	CASSMDRVGGYTF	TGTGCCAGCAGTATGGACAGGGTTGGCGGCTACACCTTC
-	TRBV6-6	TRBJ1-1	-	CASSYQGLNTEAFF	TGTGCCAGCAGTTACCAGGGGTTGAACACTGAAGCTTTCTTT
-	TRBV6-1	TRBJ2-5	-	CASSDPLLGAHQETQYF	TGTGCCAGCAGTGACCCCCTTTTGGGGGCACACCAAGAGACCCAGTACTTC
-	TRBV20-1	TRBJ1-1	-	CSARDQFPAFF	TGCAGTGCTAGAGACCAGTTCCCGGCTTTCTTT
TRBD2	TRBV7-2	TRBJ2-3	-	CASHRRGDTDTQYF	TGTGCCAGTCACCGGCGGGGGGACACAGATACGCAGTATTTT
-	TRBV11-1	TRBJ2-7	-	CASSATVGGEQYF	TGTGCCAGCAGCGCGACAGTGGGCGGCGAGCAGTACTTC
-	TRBV5-6	TRBJ2-2	few	CASIKGVSTGELFF	TGTGCCAGCATAAAAGGAGTATCCACCGGGGAGCTGTTTTTT
-	TRBV2	TRBJ1-2	-	CASSETQGLHGYTF	TGTGCCAGCAGTGAGACACAGGGTCTCCATGGCTACACCTTC
-	TRBV19	TRBJ1-2	-	CATLQQESRMGGYTF	TGTGCCACACTCCAACAGGAATCTAGAATGGGTGGCTACACCTTC
-	TRBV7-8	TRBJ2-5	-	CASSLGGTLTREQYF	TGTGCCAGCAGCTTGGGCGGGACTCTGACGAGGGAGCAGTACTTC
TRBD1	TRBV30	TRBJ2-7	-	CAWSEGTGAHYEQYF	TGTGCCTGGAGTGAGGGGACAGGGGCACACTACGAGCAGTACTTC
TRBD1	TRBV7-9	TRBJ1-1	-	CSSSLVQGGYTEAFF	TGTTCCAGCAGCTTAGTGCAGGGGGGATACACTGAAGCTTTCTTT
-	TRBV11-2	TRBJ1-2	-	CASSFGQRYGYTF	TGTGCCAGCAGCTTTGGACAGCGCTATGGCTACACCTTC
TRBD2	TRBV4-2	TRBJ2-5	-	CASSQGTAGGRAETQYF	TGTGCCAGCAGCCAAGGGACAGCGGGAGGTCGGGCGGAGACCCAGTACTTC
TRBD1	TRBV7-9	TRBJ1-3	-	CASEGASGNTIYF	TGTGCCAGCGAGGGGGCTTCTGGAAACACCATATATTTT
-	TRBV27	TRBJ2-7	-	CASGTTDSAYEQYF	TGTGCCAGCGGAACCACGGACAGCGCCTACGAGCAGTACTTC
-	TRBV19	TRBJ1-3	-	CASSARQRPSGNTIYF	TGTGCCAGTAGTGCGAGACAGAGGCCGTCGGGAAACACCATATATTTT